Shown below are 16 T cell receptor beta chains from a single sample sequenced in a study of post-analysis software for immune sequencing data. Overall study results and limits: About 5 TRBV segments (TRBV5-6, TRBV5-1 and TRBV20-1 among them) occurred more frequently in patients than in controls.

Antigens for these TCRs are unknown. Tagging with unique molecular identifiers was a feature of the TCR beta cDNA libraries. TCRdb passed the PCR reads through MiXCR, listing each CDR3 protein once. Of around 260,000 distinct CDR3 sequences in the sample, 36% are singletons; the top ten hold under 5%. The specimen was blood. The receptors stem from a girl between 10 and 17 years old with multiple sclerosis.

This clonotype was detected many times. This rearrangement joins TRBV5-1 to TRBJ2-5, with 8 nucleotides matching TRBD1. V dropped 4 bases and J dropped 3; count of bases not matched to a gene: 8. Germline CDR1 is SGHRS and CDR2 is YFSETQ. The CDR3 length is 15 residues. The CDR3 here is CASSRPTGDEETQYF. The CDR3 DNA reads as TGCGCCAGCAGCAGACCGACAGGGGATGAAGAGACCCAGTACTTC.

V gene TRBV12-3 or TRBV12-4 combines with J gene TRBJ2-3; 7 nucleotides match TRBD2. The CDR3 is made up of 16 amino acids. Trimming at V came to 6 bases and at J to 4 bases, leaving 13 bases not matched to a gene. The CDR3 reads CASRRLLRGRADTQYF. As DNA, the CDR3 is TGTGCCAGCAGGCGCCTCCTGCGGGGGAGAGCAGATACGCAGTATTTT.

This clonotype was counted only a few times. A much larger clonotype is one base distant, so this may be a read error. The V and J genes are TRBV12-3 or TRBV12-4 and TRBJ1-2, with D hard to call. Trimming shortened V by 2 bases and J by 3 bases, and 19 bases separated the two germline ends. The CDR3 contains 17 residues. Here the CDR3 DNA reads TGTGCCAGCAGTTTATCTCGGGCAGCGGATCCCGACTATGGCTACACCTTC. This codes for CASSLSRAADPDYGYTF.

The rearrangement links TRBV7-9 to TRBJ1-1; D remains ambiguous. Germline CDR1 reads SEHNR; CDR2 reads FQNEAQ (reference sequence). Trimming shortened V by 5 bases and J by 0 bases, and 7 bases separated the two germline ends. The CDR3 is 13 residues long. CDR3 nucleotide sequence: TGTGCCAGCAGCCATCCCATGAACACTGAAGCTTTCTTT. Protein sequence: CASSHPMNTEAFF.

The chain combines TRBV29-1 with TRBJ2-5, with D possibly matching TRBD2 (5 bases). Looked up from germline, CDR1 is SQVTM and CDR2 is ANQGSEA. There are 13 residues in the CDR3. V gave up 1 base and J gave up 5 bases, with 11 bases separating them. Written as DNA, the CDR3 is TGCAGCGTTGAAGCAATGGCGGGTGAGACCCAGTACTTC. It specifies CSVEAMAGETQYF.

This chain connects TRBV5-4 to TRBJ2-1; D possibly corresponds to TRBD1 (6 bases). The CDR3 is 17 residues long. V lost 0 bases and J 8 bases, leaving 21 bases between the germline ends. The V gene's germline CDR1 is SGHNT and CDR2 YYREEE (reference sequence). CDR3 residues: CASSLGPWDIGRHEQFF. In DNA form, the CDR3 reads TGTGCCAGCAGCTTGGGTCCCTGGGACATCGGTCGTCATGAGCAGTTCTTC.

In this sample, this clonotype turned up a few times. This sequence may be a read error, since a much larger clone differs from it by one base. This chain links TRBV24-1 with TRBJ1-1; D is unclear. This CDR3 has 13 amino acids. CDR1 KGHDR and CDR2 SFDVKD come from the germline V gene. The DNA for the CDR3 is TGTGCCACCAGGGATTCATGGGCCCCTGAAGCTTTCTTT. It yields the protein CATRDSWAPEAFF.

In DNA form, the CDR3 reads TGTGCCAGCAGTGAATCTGTGGCGGACAAGCAGTACTTC. Translation gives CASSESVADKQYF. V and J are TRBV2 and TRBJ2-7; perhaps TRBD1 as D (5 bases). V was cut by 2 bases and J by 8 bases, with 13 bases left in between. Germline V CDR1 and CDR2: SNHLY, FYNNEI. The CDR3 is 13 amino acids.

This clonotype was detected ten times or more. The chain uses TRBV5-1 and TRBJ2-5; D assignment may be TRBD1 or TRBD2 (6 bases each). The CDR3 is 16 residues long. Trimming took 1 base from V and 3 from J, leaving 16 bases between them. The germline CDR1 and CDR2 sequences are SGHRS and YFSETQ. CDR3 residues: CASSLRVGGSEETQYF. The CDR3 region has the DNA TGCGCCAGCAGCTTGCGGGTGGGGGGCTCAGAAGAGACCCAGTACTTC.

This clonotype occurred many times. The chain employs TRBV29-1 and TRBJ2-1; TRBD2 matches at 11 bases. Trimming removed 2 bases from V and 2 bases from J; junction bases left unmatched: 8. The CDR3 is 17 residues long. Germline-derived CDR1 and CDR2 are SQVTM and ANQGSEA. The CDR3 spells CSVERVAGGITYNEQFF. The CDR3 coding sequence is TGCAGCGTTGAAAGAGTAGCGGGGGGGATAACCTACAATGAGCAGTTCTTC.

This clonotype was observed many times. The chain uses TRBV7-2 and TRBJ2-4, with D possibly being TRBD2 (6 bases). Deletions cut 5 bases from V and 12 bases from J, with 14 bases between. The CDR3 has 12 amino acids. Germline V gene data show CDR1 as SGHTA and CDR2 as FQGNSA. The CDR3 reads CASSIGDSNQYF. CDR3 nucleotide sequence: TGTGCCAGCAGCATCGGGGACTCGAATCAGTACTTC.

The gene calls are TRBV20-1 and TRBJ2-5; 8 bases align to TRBD1. The last part of the DNA fits TRBJ2-7 better; the J call may be wrong. CDR1 is DFQATT, CDR2 SNEGSKA, per germline (reference sequence). The CDR3 runs 14 residues. DNA of the CDR3: TGCAGTGCTAGGTCACAGGGGGTAAGGTACGAGCAGTACTTC. Encoded protein: CSARSQGVRYEQYF.

The chain employs TRBV13 and TRBJ2-5; weak D call: TRBD2 (6 bases). Gene TRBJ2-7 matches the end of the DNA better, so the J call may be wrong. CDR1 is PRHDT, CDR2 FYEKMQ, per germline (reference sequence). This CDR3 has 16 amino acids. This chain's CDR3 is CASSPGAGTRRYEQYF. For the CDR3, the DNA is TGTGCCAGCAGCCCCGGGGCGGGAACTAGGAGATACGAGCAGTACTTC.

This clonotype was observed many times. This chain connects TRBV5-6 to TRBJ2-1; the D is unclear. Germline assignment: CDR1 SGHDT and CDR2 YYEEEE. The CDR3 contains 15 residues. Trimming took off 2 bases at V and 2 bases at J, with 11 bases between the two ends. The CDR3 loop reads CASSFLTRAYNEQFF. CDR3 nucleotide sequence: TGTGCCAGCAGCTTTCTCACTCGCGCCTACAATGAGCAGTTCTTC. The full variable domain, completed using reference TRBV5-6 and TRBJ2-1, is DAGVTQSPTHLIKTRGQQVTLRCSPKSGHDTVSWYQQALGQGPQFIFQYYEEEERQRGNFPDRFSGHQFPNYSSELNVNALLLGDSALYLCASSFLTRAYNEQFFGPGTRLTVL.

This clonotype came up many times. V gene TRBV3-1 combines with J gene TRBJ1-2, with D tentatively TRBD1 (5 bases). The germline V gene has CDR1 LGHDT and CDR2 YNNKEL (reference sequence). CDR3 size: 16 residues. V lost 0 bases and J lost 2, with 13 bases in between. The CDR3 DNA follows: TGTGCCAGCAGCCAAGATCCGGGGGGTGTCAACTATGGCTACACCTTC. Amino acid sequence: CASSQDPGGVNYGYTF.

A note on this clonotype: A much larger clone differs from this one at a single base, so this may be a read error. The chain joins TRBV7-2 to TRBJ2-5; D may be TRBD1 (5 bases). The V end lost 3 bases, the J end lost 11 bases, and 13 bases lay between the germline ends. CDR1 is SGHTA, CDR2 FQGNSA, per germline. The CDR3 extends over 12 amino acids. The CDR3 here is CASSLGRHEQYF. CDR3 nucleotide sequence: TGTGCCAGCAGCTTGGGGCGTCATGAGCAGTACTTC.